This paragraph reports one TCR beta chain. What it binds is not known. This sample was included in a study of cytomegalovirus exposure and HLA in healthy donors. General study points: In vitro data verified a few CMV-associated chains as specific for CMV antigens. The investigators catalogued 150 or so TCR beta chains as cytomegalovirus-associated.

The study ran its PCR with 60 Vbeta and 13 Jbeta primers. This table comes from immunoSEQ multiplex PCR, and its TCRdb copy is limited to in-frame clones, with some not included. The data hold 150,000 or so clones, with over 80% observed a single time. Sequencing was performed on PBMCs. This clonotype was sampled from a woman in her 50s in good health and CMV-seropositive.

The CDR3: CASSEARTGYEKLFF. In DNA, the CDR3 is TGCGCCAGCAGCGAGGCCAGGACAGGGTATGAAAAACTGTTTTTT. This chain connects TRBV5-1 to TRBJ1-4; 8 bases agree with TRBD1. With V trimmed by 4 bases and J by 6 bases, 8 bases remained unmatched. The V gene's germline CDR1 is SGHRS and CDR2 YFSETQ. This CDR3 is 15 amino acids long.